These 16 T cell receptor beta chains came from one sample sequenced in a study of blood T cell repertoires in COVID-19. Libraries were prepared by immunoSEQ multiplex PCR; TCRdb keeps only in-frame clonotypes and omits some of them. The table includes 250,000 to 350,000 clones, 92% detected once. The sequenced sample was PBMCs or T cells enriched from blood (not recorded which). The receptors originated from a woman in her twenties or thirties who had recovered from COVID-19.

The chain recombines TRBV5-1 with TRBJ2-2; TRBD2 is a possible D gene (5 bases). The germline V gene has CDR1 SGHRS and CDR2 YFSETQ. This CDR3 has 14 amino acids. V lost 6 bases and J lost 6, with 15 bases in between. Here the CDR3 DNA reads TGCGCCAGCAAGGGTCTTTCCGGGGCCGGGGAGCTGTTTTTT. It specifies CASKGLSGAGELFF. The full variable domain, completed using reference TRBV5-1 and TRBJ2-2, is KAGVTQTPRYLIKTRGQQVTLSCSPISGHRSVSWYQQTPGQGLQFLFEYFSETQRNKGNFPGRFSGRQFSNSRSEMNVSTLELGDSALYLCASKGLSGAGELFFGEGSRLTVL.

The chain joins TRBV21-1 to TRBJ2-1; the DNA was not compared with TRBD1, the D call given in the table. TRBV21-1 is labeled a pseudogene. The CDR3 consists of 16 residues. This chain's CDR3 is CASSKGIEQGYNEQFF. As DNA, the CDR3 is TGTGCCAGCAGCAAAGGTATCGAACAGGGTTACAATGAGCAGTTCTTC.

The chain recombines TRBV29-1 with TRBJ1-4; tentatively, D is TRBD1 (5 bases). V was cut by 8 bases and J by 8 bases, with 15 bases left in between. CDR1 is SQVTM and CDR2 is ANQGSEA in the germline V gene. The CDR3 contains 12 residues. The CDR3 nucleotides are TGCAGCTCCCGGGGGGGAGACGAAAAACTGTTTTTT. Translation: CSSRGGDEKLFF. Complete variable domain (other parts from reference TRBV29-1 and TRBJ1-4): SAVISQKPSRDICQRGTSLTIQCQVDSQVTMMFWYRQQPGQSLTLIATANQGSEATYESGFVIDKFPISRPNLTFSTLTVSNMSPEDSSIYLCSSRGGDEKLFFGSGTQLSVL.

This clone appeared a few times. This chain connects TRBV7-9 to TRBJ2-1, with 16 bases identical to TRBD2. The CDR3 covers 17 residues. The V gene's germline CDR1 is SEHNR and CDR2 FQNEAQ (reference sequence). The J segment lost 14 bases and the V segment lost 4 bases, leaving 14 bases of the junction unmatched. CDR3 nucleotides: TGTGCCAGCAGCTCCACTCCGGGACTAGCGGGAGGGCCGGGGGAGTTCTTC. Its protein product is CASSSTPGLAGGPGEFF.

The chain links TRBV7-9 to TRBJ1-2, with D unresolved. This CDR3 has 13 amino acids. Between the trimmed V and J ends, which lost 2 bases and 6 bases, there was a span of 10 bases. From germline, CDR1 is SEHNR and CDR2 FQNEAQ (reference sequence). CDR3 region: CASSLYGSDGYTF. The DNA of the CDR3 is TGTGCCAGCAGCTTATACGGGAGCGATGGCTACACCTTC. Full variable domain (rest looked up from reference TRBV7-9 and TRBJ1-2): DTGVSQNPRHKITKRGQNVTFRCDPISEHNRLYWYRQTLGQGPEFLTYFQNEAQLEKSRLLSDRFSAERPKGSFSTLEIQRTEQGDSAMYLCASSLYGSDGYTFGSGTRLTVV.

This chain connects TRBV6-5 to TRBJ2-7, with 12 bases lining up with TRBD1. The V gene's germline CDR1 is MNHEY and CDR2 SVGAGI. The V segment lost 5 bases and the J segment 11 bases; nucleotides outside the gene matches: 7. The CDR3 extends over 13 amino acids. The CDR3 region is CASSPRDRGRKYF. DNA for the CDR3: TGTGCCAGCAGTCCTAGGGACAGGGGGCGTAAGTACTTC.

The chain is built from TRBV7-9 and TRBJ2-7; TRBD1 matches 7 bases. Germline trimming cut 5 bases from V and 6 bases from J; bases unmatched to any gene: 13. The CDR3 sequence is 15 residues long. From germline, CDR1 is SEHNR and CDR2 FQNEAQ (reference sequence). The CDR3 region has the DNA TGTGCCAGCAGCCCGGGGACAGTTCTTAACGCCGAGCAGTACTTC. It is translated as CASSPGTVLNAEQYF.

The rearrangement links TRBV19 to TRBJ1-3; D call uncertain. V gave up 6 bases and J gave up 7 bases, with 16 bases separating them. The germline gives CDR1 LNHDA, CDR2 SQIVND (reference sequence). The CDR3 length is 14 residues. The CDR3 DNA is TGTGCCAGTAGCCGCGGACTGGCTGAGAACACCATATATTTT. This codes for CASSRGLAENTIYF.

The CDR3 here is CASSLGQGAYRNTEAFF. The CDR3 region has the DNA TGTGCCAGCAGCCTTGGACAGGGGGCCTACCGGAACACTGAAGCTTTCTTT. The chain carries TRBV7-3 and TRBJ1-1, with TRBD1 matching 11 bases. The CDR3 has 17 residues. V lost 5 bases to trimming and J lost 1 base; unmatched junction nucleotides: 9. CDR1 and CDR2 from the germline V gene are SGHTA and FQGTGA.

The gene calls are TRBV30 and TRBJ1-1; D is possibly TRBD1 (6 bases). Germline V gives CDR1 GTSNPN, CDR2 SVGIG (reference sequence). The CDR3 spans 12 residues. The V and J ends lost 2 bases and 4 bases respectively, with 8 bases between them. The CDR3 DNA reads TGTGCCTGGAGTACAGGGCCCACTGAAGCTTTCTTT. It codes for CAWSTGPTEAFF.

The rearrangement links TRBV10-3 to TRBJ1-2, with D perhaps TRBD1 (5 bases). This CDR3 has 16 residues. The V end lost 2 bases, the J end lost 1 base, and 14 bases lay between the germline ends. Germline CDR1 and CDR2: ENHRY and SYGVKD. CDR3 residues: CAISEPMGGYNYGYTF. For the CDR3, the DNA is TGTGCCATCAGTGAGCCTATGGGGGGGTATAACTATGGCTACACCTTC.

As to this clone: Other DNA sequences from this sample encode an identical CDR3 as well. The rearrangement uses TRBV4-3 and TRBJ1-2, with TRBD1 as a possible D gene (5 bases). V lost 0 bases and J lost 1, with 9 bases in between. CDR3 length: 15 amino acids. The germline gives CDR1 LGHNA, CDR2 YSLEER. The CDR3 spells CASSQDLQGNYGYTF. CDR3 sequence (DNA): TGCGCCAGCAGCCAAGATCTCCAGGGTAACTATGGCTACACCTTC.

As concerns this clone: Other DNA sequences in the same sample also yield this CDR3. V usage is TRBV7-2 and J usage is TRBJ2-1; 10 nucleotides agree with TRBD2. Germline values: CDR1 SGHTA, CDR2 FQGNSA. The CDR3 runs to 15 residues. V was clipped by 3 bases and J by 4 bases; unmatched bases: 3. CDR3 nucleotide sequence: TGTGCCAGCAGCTTGACTAGCGGGCCTTACAATGAGCAGTTCTTC. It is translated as CASSLTSGPYNEQFF. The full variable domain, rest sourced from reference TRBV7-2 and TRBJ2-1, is GAGVSQSPSNKVTEKGKDVELRCDPISGHTALYWYRQSLGQGLEFLIYFQGNSAPDKSGLPSDRFSAERTGGSVSTLTIQRTQQEDSAVYLCASSLTSGPYNEQFFGPGTRLTVL.

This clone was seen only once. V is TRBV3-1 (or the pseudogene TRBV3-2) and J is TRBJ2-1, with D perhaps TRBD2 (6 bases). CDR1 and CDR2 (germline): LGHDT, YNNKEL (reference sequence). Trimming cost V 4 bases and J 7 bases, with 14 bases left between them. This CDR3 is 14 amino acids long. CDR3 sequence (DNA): TGTGCCAGCAGCCGAAATTTACTAGCAAATGAGCAGTTCTTC. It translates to CASSRNLLANEQFF.

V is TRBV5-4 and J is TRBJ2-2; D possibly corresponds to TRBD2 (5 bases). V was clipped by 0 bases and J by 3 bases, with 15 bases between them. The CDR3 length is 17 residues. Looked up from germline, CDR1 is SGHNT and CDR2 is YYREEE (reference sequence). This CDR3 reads CASSLGAGGPDTGELFF. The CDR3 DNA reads TGTGCCAGCAGCTTGGGGGCTGGCGGGCCGGACACCGGGGAGCTGTTTTTT. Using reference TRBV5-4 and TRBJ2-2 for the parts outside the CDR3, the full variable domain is ETGVTQSPTHLIKTRGQQVTLRCSSQSGHNTVSWYQQALGQGPQFIFQYYREEENGRGNFPPRFSGLQFPNYSSELNVNALELDDSALYLCASSLGAGGPDTGELFFGEGSRLTVL.

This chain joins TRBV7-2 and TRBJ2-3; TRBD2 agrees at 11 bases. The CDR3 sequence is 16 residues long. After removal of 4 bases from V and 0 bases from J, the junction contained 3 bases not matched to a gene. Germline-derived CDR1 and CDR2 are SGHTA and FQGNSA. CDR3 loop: CASSSRLAGSTDTQYF. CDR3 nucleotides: TGTGCCAGCAGCTCGAGACTAGCGGGAAGCACAGATACGCAGTATTTT.